Presented here are 15 T cell receptor beta chains from one specimen sequenced in a study of monozygotic twins with inflammatory bowel disease. TCRdb re-called the 5' RACE reads, yielding one record per CDR3 amino acid sequence without DNA. Seen in this sample are 150,000 to 200,000 distinct CDR3 sequences; the ten most common clones hold 6% to 9.5%. Material for sequencing was blood. These receptors were taken from a human donor with ulcerative colitis or Crohn's disease, or a healthy co-twin of an affected twin (not recorded which).

The genes are TRBV12-3 or TRBV12-4 and TRBJ1-6; TCRdb's D call of TRBD1 is untestable without DNA. This CDR3 has 15 amino acids. The CDR3 spells CASSLRGTGYSPLHF.

This chain connects TRBV5-6 to TRBJ1-6; checking the TCRdb D call of TRBD1 is not possible without DNA. The CDR3 covers 13 residues. Germline V gives CDR1 SGHDT, CDR2 YYEEEE. The CDR3 is CASSGGQGKPLHF.

The genes are TRBV6-1 and TRBJ2-5. The CDR3 extends over 12 amino acids. CDR1 and CDR2 from the germline V gene are MNHNS and SASEGT. CDR3 loop: CASSEATETQYF.

J is TRBJ1-2 and V is TRBV7-2. In germline, CDR1 is SGHTA, CDR2 FQGNSA. The CDR3 totals 17 residues. The CDR3 here is CASSLASQGRGTYGYTF. Using reference TRBV7-2 and TRBJ1-2 for the parts outside the CDR3, the full variable domain is GAGVSQSPSNKVTEKGKDVELRCDPISGHTALYWYRQSLGQGLEFLIYFQGNSAPDKSGLPSDRFSAERTGGSVSTLTIQRTQQEDSAVYLCASSLASQGRGTYGYTFGSGTRLTVV.

This chain connects TRBV29-1 to TRBJ2-7; the D call from TCRdb, TRBD1, cannot be confirmed without DNA. CDR3 size: 16 residues. Looked up from germline, CDR1 is SQVTM and CDR2 is ANQGSEA. This CDR3 is CSVGEPGTGDFYEQYF.

J is TRBJ1-4 and V is TRBV4-2; there is no DNA to check the TCRdb D call of TRBD1. CDR1 is LGHNA and CDR2 is YNFKEQ in the germline V gene. The CDR3 length is 18 residues. The chain's CDR3 is CASSQEFWGIATNEKLFF.

The rearrangement links TRBV20-1 to TRBJ2-1; the TRBD2 assignment by TCRdb is unverifiable without DNA. The CDR3 length is 20 residues. CDR1 DFQATT and CDR2 SNEGSKA come from the germline V gene (reference sequence). CDR3 residues: CSAMNRAPHGRSGAYSEQFF.

The chain links TRBV12-3 or TRBV12-4 to TRBJ1-4. CDR3 length: 13 amino acids. The CDR3 loop is CASSLGTPEELFF.

The rearrangement links TRBV12-3 or TRBV12-4 to TRBJ1-4. This CDR3 contains 15 residues. CDR3 region: CASSLAPRFNEKLFF.

The J gene is TRBJ2-7, the V gene TRBV29-1; the TCRdb call, TRBD1, lacks DNA for checking. This CDR3 has 15 amino acids. CDR1 is SQVTM, CDR2 ANQGSEA, per germline. The chain's CDR3 is CSVVLRDRASYEQYF.

V and J are TRBV10-3 and TRBJ2-5. Germline V gene data show CDR1 as ENHRY and CDR2 as SYGVKD. The CDR3 has 11 amino acids. CDR3 loop: CASREGETQYF.

CDR3 region: CSARSGGGAIYEQYF. The J gene is TRBJ2-7, the V gene TRBV20-1; the D call from TCRdb, TRBD2, cannot be confirmed without DNA. Germline V lookup: CDR1 DFQATT, CDR2 SNEGSKA (reference sequence). The CDR3 spans 15 residues.

The V call is TRBV5-1, the J call TRBJ2-7; no DNA is available, so the TRBD1 call from TCRdb remains unchecked. Germline V gene data show CDR1 as SGHRS and CDR2 as YFSETQ. The CDR3 is 12 residues long. The CDR3: CASGTGADEQYF. Drawing the rest from reference TRBV5-1 and TRBJ2-7, the complete variable domain is KAGVTQTPRYLIKTRGQQVTLSCSPISGHRSVSWYQQTPGQGLQFLFEYFSETQRNKGNFPGRFSGRQFSNSRSEMNVSTLELGDSALYLCASGTGADEQYFGPGTRLTVT.

V usage is TRBV20-1 and J usage is TRBJ2-7. CDR1 DFQATT and CDR2 SNEGSKA come from the germline V gene (reference sequence). The CDR3 extends over 14 amino acids. The CDR3 region is CSAPDMTVIDEQYF.

The chain is built from TRBV5-1 and TRBJ2-2; TCRdb reports TRBD1, a call that lacks DNA to check it against. This CDR3 is built from 15 residues. Germline V gene lookup returns CDR1 SGHRS and CDR2 YFSETQ. CDR3 loop: CASSVGVPDTGELFF.